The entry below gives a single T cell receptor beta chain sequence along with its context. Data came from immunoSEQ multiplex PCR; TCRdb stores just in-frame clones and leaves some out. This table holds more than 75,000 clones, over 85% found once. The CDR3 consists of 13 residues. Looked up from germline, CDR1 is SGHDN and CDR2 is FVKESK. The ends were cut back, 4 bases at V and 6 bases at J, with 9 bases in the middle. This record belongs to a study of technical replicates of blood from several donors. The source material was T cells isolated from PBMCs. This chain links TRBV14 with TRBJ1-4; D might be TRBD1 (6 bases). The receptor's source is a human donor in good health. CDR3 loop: CASSLGGDEKLFF. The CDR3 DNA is TGTGCCAGCAGCCTAGGGGGGGATGAAAAACTGTTTTTT.